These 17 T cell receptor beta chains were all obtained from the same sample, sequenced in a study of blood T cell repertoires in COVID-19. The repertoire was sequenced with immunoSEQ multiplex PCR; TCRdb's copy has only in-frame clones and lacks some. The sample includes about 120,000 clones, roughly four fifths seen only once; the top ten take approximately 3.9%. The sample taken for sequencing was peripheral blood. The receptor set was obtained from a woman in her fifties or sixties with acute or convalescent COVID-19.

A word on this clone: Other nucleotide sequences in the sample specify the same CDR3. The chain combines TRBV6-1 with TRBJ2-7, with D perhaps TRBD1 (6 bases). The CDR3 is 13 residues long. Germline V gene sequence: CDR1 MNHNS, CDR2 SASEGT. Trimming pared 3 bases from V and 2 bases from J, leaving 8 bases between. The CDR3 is CASSDRGPYEQYF. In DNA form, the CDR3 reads TGTGCCAGCAGTGACAGGGGTCCCTACGAGCAGTACTTC.

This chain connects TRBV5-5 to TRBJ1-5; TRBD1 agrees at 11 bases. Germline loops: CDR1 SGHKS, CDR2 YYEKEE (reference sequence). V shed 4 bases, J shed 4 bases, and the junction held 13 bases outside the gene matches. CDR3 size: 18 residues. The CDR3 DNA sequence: TGTGCCAGCAGCCATCGGACAGGGGGCCTTTCTAGTAATCAGCCCCAGCATTTT. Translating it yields CASSHRTGGLSSNQPQHF.

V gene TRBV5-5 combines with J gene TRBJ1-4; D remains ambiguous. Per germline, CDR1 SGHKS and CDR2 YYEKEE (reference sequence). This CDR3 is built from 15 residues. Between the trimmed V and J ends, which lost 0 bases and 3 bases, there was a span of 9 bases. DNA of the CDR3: TGTGCCAGCAGCTTGGTCCGGGGTGCTAATGAAAAACTGTTTTTT. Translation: CASSLVRGANEKLFF.

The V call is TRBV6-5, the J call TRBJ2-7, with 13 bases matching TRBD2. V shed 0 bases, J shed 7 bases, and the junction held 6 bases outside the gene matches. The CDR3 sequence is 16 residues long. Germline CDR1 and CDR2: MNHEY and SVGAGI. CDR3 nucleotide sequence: TGTGCCAGCAGTTACTCGACTAGCGGGAGGCGGGGGGAGCAGTACTTC. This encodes CASSYSTSGRRGEQYF.

The CDR3 loop is CASSTGGQEKLFF. For the CDR3, the DNA is TGTGCCAGCTCGACAGGGGGGCAAGAAAAACTGTTTTTT. The V and J genes are TRBV5-4 and TRBJ1-4, with 9 nucleotides matching TRBD1. The germline CDR1 and CDR2 sequences are SGHNT and YYREEE (reference sequence). The CDR3 is 13 amino acids. With 7 bases clipped from V and 8 bases from J, the junction kept 6 bases outside the gene matches.

CDR3 protein: CASSVGGAQFF. The CDR3 DNA reads TGTGCCAGCAGTGTTGGTGGGGCGCAGTTCTTC. V and J are TRBV2 and TRBJ2-1; a possible D gene is TRBD1 (5 bases). CDR1 and CDR2 (germline): SNHLY, FYNNEI. The CDR3 loop spans 11 amino acids. Trimming left V 4 bases short and J 12 bases short, with 10 bases between.

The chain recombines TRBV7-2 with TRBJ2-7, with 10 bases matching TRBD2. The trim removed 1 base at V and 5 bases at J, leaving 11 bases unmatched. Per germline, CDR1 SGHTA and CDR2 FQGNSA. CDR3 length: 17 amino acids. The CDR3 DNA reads TGTGCCAGCAGCTTAGAGGGAACGGCTAGCGGGAGAGACGAGCAGTACTTC. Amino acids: CASSLEGTASGRDEQYF.

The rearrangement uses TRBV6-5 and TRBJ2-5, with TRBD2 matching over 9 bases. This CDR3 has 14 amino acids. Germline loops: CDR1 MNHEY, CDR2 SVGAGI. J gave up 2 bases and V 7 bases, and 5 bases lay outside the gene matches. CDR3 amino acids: CASTRAGGQETQYF. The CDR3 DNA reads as TGTGCCAGCACCCGAGCGGGGGGACAAGAGACCCAGTACTTC.

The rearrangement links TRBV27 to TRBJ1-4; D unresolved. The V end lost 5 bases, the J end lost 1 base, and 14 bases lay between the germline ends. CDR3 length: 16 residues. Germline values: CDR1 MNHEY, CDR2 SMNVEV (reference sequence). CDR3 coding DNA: TGTGCCAGCAGTCCCCACGGTGGTGGAACTAATGAAAAACTGTTTTTT. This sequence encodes CASSPHGGGTNEKLFF.

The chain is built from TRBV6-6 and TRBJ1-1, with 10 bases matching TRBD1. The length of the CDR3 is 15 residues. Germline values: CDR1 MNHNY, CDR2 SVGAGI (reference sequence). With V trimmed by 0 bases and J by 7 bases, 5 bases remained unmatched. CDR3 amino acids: CASSYSGQGRGEAFF. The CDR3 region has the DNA TGTGCCAGCAGTTACTCGGGACAGGGGCGCGGTGAAGCTTTCTTT.

The CDR3 reads CASSPGDRANTEAFF. The DNA of the CDR3 is TGTGCCAGCAGCCCAGGAGACAGGGCCAACACTGAAGCTTTCTTT. The chain recombines TRBV3-1 (or the pseudogene TRBV3-2) with TRBJ1-1, with 7 bases identical to TRBD1. The CDR3 consists of 15 residues. The V segment lost 4 bases and the J segment 2 bases; nucleotides outside the gene matches: 7. The germline CDR1 and CDR2 sequences are LGHDT and YNNKEL (reference sequence).

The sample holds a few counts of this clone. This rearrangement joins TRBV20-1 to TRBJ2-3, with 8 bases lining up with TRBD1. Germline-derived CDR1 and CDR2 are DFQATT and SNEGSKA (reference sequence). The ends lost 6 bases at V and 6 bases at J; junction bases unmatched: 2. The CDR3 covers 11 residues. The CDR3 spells CSARQGDTQYF. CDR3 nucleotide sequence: TGCAGTGCCCGACAGGGGGATACGCAGTATTTT.

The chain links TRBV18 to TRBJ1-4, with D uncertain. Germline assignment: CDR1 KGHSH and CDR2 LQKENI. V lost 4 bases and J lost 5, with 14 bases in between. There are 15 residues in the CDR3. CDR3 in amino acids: CASSQARGTNEKLFF. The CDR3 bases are TGTGCCAGCTCACAAGCCCGGGGTACGAATGAAAAACTGTTTTTT.

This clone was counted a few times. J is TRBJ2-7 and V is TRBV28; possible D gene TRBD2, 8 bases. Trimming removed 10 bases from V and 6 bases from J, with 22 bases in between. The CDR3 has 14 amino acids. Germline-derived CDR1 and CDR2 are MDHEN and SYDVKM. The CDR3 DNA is TGTGCCATCGGAATGGGACTAGGGGGCTCCGAGCAGTACTTC. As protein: CAIGMGLGGSEQYF. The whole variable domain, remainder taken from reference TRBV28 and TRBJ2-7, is DVKVTQSSRYLVKRTGEKVFLECVQDMDHENMFWYRQDPGLGLRLIYFSYDVKMKEKGDIPEGYSVSREKKERFSLILESASTNQTSMYLCAIGMGLGGSEQYFGPGTRLTVT.

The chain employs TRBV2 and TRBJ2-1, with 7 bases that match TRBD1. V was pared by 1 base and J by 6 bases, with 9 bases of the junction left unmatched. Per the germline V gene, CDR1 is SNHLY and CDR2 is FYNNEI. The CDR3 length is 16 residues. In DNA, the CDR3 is TGTGCCAGCAGTGAAGAGAGGGGGCGGTGGTTCAATGAGCAGTTCTTC. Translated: CASSEERGRWFNEQFF.

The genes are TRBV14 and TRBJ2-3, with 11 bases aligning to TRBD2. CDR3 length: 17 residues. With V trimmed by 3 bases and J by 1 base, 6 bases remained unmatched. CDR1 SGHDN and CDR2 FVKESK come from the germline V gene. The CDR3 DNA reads TGTGCCAGCAGCCAGCTAGCGGGAGGTTTCGGCACAGATACGCAGTATTTT. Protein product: CASSQLAGGFGTDTQYF.

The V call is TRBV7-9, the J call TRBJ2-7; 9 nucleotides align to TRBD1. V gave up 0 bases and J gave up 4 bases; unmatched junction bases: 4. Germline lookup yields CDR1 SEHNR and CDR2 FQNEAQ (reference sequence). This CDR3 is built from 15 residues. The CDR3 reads CASSLAGQGRYEQYF. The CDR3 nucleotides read TGTGCCAGCAGCTTAGCGGGACAGGGTCGATACGAGCAGTACTTC.